A selection of T cell receptor beta chains follows, all from one sample in a study of blood T cells in healthy people across ages. TCRdb fed the 5' RACE reads into MiXCR, producing one record per CDR3 protein. The table includes roughly 1,500,000 distinct CDR3 sequences, 30% to 40% detected once. Sequences were obtained from blood. The receptors were gathered from a woman in her 30s in good health. Each CDR3 is given with its conserved first and last residue. A D gene is named only where the DNA matches it firmly. Rows give clone size only sometimes, using once, few, many, or a class for an expanded clone.

j_call	d_call	v_call	clone_size	cdr3_aa	cdr3_nt
TRBJ2-7	TRBD2	TRBV5-1	NA	CASTGTSGGAEQYF	TGCGCCAGCACTGGGACTAGCGGGGGGGCCGAGCAGTACTTC
TRBJ2-7	NA	TRBV7-6	few	CASSLAGGQGYEQYF	TGTGCCAGCAGCTTAGCCGGCGGGCAGGGTTACGAGCAGTACTTC
TRBJ1-5	NA	TRBV6-1	NA	CASSVTDYQGRQPQHF	TGTGCCAGCAGTGTGACCGATTACCAGGGGAGGCAGCCCCAGCATTTT
TRBJ1-1	NA	TRBV19	once	CASTPESWGKAEAFF	TGTGCCAGTACCCCTGAATCGTGGGGAAAGGCTGAAGCTTTCTTT
TRBJ1-1	NA	TRBV3-1	once	CASSQDGYSEAFF	TGTGCCAGCAGCCAAGACGGTTACAGCGAAGCTTTCTTT
TRBJ2-5	NA	TRBV7-8	NA	CASSSGRSYGQYF	TGTGCCAGCAGCTCGGGACGGAGCTACGGGCAGTACTTC
TRBJ2-3	TRBD2	TRBV5-5	NA	CASSSSGSRAQYF	TGTGCCAGCAGCTCTAGCGGGAGTAGGGCGCAGTATTTT
TRBJ2-5	TRBD2	TRBV10-3	few	CAIASGKDNEQYF	TGTGCCATCGCTAGCGGAAAGGACAATGAGCAGTACTTC
TRBJ1-2	TRBD1	TRBV16	NA	CASSRTPGQNYGYTF	TGTGCCAGCAGCCGAACACCGGGACAGAACTATGGCTACACCTTC
TRBJ2-1	TRBD2	TRBV7-2	many	CASSTRRASGGGEQFF	TGTGCCAGCAGCACCAGGAGGGCTAGCGGGGGCGGTGAGCAGTTCTTC
TRBJ1-1	NA	TRBV9	NA	CASSPTVGVVNTEAFF	TGTGCCAGCAGCCCAACCGTGGGGGTTGTGAACACTGAAGCTTTCTTT
TRBJ2-3	TRBD2	TRBV7-3	NA	CASSSPGLAGVSDTQYF	TGTGCCAGCAGTTCACCGGGACTAGCGGGAGTCTCAGATACGCAGTATTTT
TRBJ1-5	NA	TRBV28	NA	CASSPLSGRNQPQHF	TGTGCCAGCAGCCCCCTATCCGGCCGCAATCAGCCCCAGCATTTT
TRBJ1-5	NA	TRBV4-1	few	CASSTPRQTNQPQHF	TGCGCCAGCAGCACCCCGAGACAGACCAACCAGCCCCAGCATTTT